The following is a T cell receptor beta chain sequence with its context. This sample was taken from a study of blood T cell repertoires in COVID-19. At the level of the study: The United States, Italy and Spain provided the acute and convalescent COVID-19 samples. Sources were T cells, B-cell-depleted T cells, or PBMCs; the material itself was cDNA or gDNA.

CDR3 length equals 14 residues. The ends lost 5 bases at V and 4 bases at J; junction bases unmatched: 5. Looked up from germline, CDR1 is SGHRS and CDR2 is YFSETQ. Under the authors' procedure: Scientists estimated how many nucleated cells there were by amplifying reference gene primers. Measured with immunoSEQ multiplex PCR; TCRdb has only the in-frame clones, and not every one. The DNA was the basis for D and trimming; V, J and clone size are from that table. The table shows about 230,000 clones, with roughly 86% occurring only once. The chain recombines TRBV5-1 with TRBJ2-1, with 8 bases lining up with TRBD2. This clonotype originated in a woman aged 55-70 years with acute or convalescent COVID-19. Sequencing used peripheral blood. CDR3 in DNA: TGCGCCAGCAGTAGCGGGACCAGATACAATGAGCAGTTCTTC. The encoded protein is CASSSGTRYNEQFF.